The 28 T cell receptor beta chains presented below share a single source sample, sequenced in a study of PD-1 blockade in classical Hodgkin lymphoma. Some clones are missing from TCRdb's copy, which holds only in-frame ones; the method was immunoSEQ multiplex PCR. This table holds about 99,000 clones, 75% to 85% found once. Every patient experienced relapse after autologous stem cell transplantation, and brentuximab vedotin exposure varied. The sequenced sample was peripheral blood mononuclear cells (PBMCs), obtained before the second cycle of nivolumab. The receptors were sampled from a human donor with classical Hodgkin lymphoma.

V gene TRBV30 combines with J gene TRBJ2-1, with 8 bases matching TRBD1. Germline CDR1 reads GTSNPN; CDR2 reads SVGIG (reference sequence). CDR3 length equals 15 residues. Losses at the gene ends were 2 bases for V and 7 bases for J; bases not matched to a gene: 10. The CDR3 nucleotides read TGTGCCTGGAGTTACTGGCAGGGGGCACGGAATGAGCAGTTCTTC. Its translation: CAWSYWQGARNEQFF. The full variable domain, with the rest looked up from reference TRBV30 and TRBJ2-1, is SQTIHQWPATLVQPVGSPLSLECTVEGTSNPNLYWYRQAAGRGLQLLFYSVGIGQISSEVPQNLSASRPQDRQFILSSKKLLLSDSGFYLCAWSYWQGARNEQFFGPGTRLTVL.

This clone appeared a single time. The chain recombines TRBV19 with TRBJ2-1; D may be TRBD1 (5 bases). Trimming pared 9 bases from V and 7 bases from J, leaving 16 bases between. This CDR3 region has 13 residues. Germline V lookup: CDR1 LNHDA, CDR2 SQIVND (reference sequence). The CDR3, as DNA: TGTGCCAGCCAATACAGGAGTCAAAATGAGCAGTTCTTC. Amino acids: CASQYRSQNEQFF.

The V and J genes are TRBV19 and TRBJ2-1, with TRBD2 matching over 12 bases. The CDR3 spans 18 residues. The trim removed 1 base at V and 4 bases at J, leaving 8 bases unmatched. Germline-derived CDR1 and CDR2 are LNHDA and SQIVND (reference sequence). CDR3 DNA sequence: TGTGCCAGTAGTATAGTGGGGAGACTAGCGGGAGTTTACAATGAGCAGTTCTTC. Its translation: CASSIVGRLAGVYNEQFF.

A single count supports this clone. V and J are TRBV6-6 and TRBJ2-1, with TRBD2 identical over 9 bases. Trimming removed 0 bases from V and 7 bases from J; junction bases left unmatched: 4. This CDR3 comprises 15 residues. The germline V gene encodes CDR1 MNHNY and CDR2 SVGAGI (reference sequence). Here the CDR3 reads CASSYSGTSWNEQFF. CDR3 nucleotide sequence: TGTGCCAGCAGTTACTCGGGGACTAGCTGGAATGAGCAGTTCTTC.

The rearrangement joins TRBV5-4 to TRBJ2-1; no firm D call. Trimming left V 3 bases short and J 0 bases short, with 10 bases between. This CDR3 has 15 amino acids. The germline V gene encodes CDR1 SGHNT and CDR2 YYREEE (reference sequence). In nucleotides, the CDR3 is TGTGCCAGCAGCTCCCCGGTCGGCTCCTACAATGAGCAGTTCTTC. Amino acid sequence: CASSSPVGSYNEQFF.

The CDR3 DNA sequence: TGTGCCAGCAGTTACTCGGGGGAGATCAGCTACAATGAGCAGTTCTTC. This gives the protein CASSYSGEISYNEQFF. This sequence joins TRBV6-5 and TRBJ2-1, with D tentatively TRBD1 or TRBD2 (5 bases each). The CDR3 spans 16 residues. Trimming removed 0 bases from V and 3 bases from J, with 12 bases in between. Germline V gene sequence: CDR1 MNHEY, CDR2 SVGAGI.

This chain joins TRBV10-3 and TRBJ1-1; D remains ambiguous. V was cut by 10 bases and J by 0 bases, with 9 bases left in between. Germline-derived CDR1 and CDR2 are ENHRY and SYGVKD. The CDR3 consists of 12 residues. CDR3 in DNA: TGTGCCACCACGGCCCTGAACACTGAAGCTTTCTTT. Translating gives CATTALNTEAFF.

A note on this clone: This sample also contains other DNA sequences that code for the same CDR3. The J gene is TRBJ2-5, the V gene TRBV30; no reliable D call. This CDR3 is built from 11 residues. V was pared by 0 bases and J by 4 bases, with 3 bases between. Germline CDR1 reads GTSNPN; CDR2 reads SVGIG (reference sequence). This CDR3 reads CAWSVLETQYF. Here the CDR3 DNA reads TGTGCCTGGAGTGTTCTAGAGACCCAGTACTTC. Variable domain in full (rest from reference TRBV30 and TRBJ2-5): SQTIHQWPATLVQPVGSPLSLECTVEGTSNPNLYWYRQAAGRGLQLLFYSVGIGQISSEVPQNLSASRPQDRQFILSSKKLLLSDSGFYLCAWSVLETQYFGPGTRLLVL.

The chain's CDR3 is CASSIPVNYGYTF. The DNA for the CDR3 is TGTGCCAGTAGTATTCCCGTGAACTATGGCTACACCTTC. The chain carries TRBV19 and TRBJ1-2; D not certain. CDR1 and CDR2 (germline): LNHDA, SQIVND (reference sequence). V gave up 3 bases and J gave up 2 bases, with 7 bases separating them. This CDR3 is built from 13 residues.

The chain recombines TRBV5-1 with TRBJ1-1; no clear D gene. V was clipped by 0 bases and J by 1 base, with 10 bases between them. Germline loops: CDR1 SGHRS, CDR2 YFSETQ. The CDR3 loop spans 15 amino acids. In DNA form, the CDR3 reads TGCGCCAGCAGCTTGGCCGGAGCTCGGAACACTGAAGCTTTCTTT. Protein: CASSLAGARNTEAFF.

This clone was counted between two and nine times. The chain combines TRBV19 with TRBJ2-1; D is undetermined. The CDR3 contains 16 residues. Germline lookup yields CDR1 LNHDA and CDR2 SQIVND (reference sequence). V was shortened by 0 bases and J by 3 bases, with 12 bases between the two germline ends. CDR3: CASSIDKSARYNEQFF. DNA for the CDR3: TGTGCCAGTAGTATAGACAAGTCAGCCCGCTACAATGAGCAGTTCTTC.

The chain has TRBV6-5 and TRBJ1-5; tentatively, D is TRBD1 (5 bases). Trimming shortened V by 5 bases and J by 9 bases, and 14 bases separated the two germline ends. Germline loops: CDR1 MNHEY, CDR2 SVGAGI. This CDR3 is built from 13 residues. Here the CDR3 reads CASSTTVRGPQHF. The DNA of the CDR3 is TGTGCCAGCAGTACGACAGTCCGGGGGCCCCAGCATTTT.

CDR3: CASSLDPSSGNEKLFF. In nucleotides, the CDR3 is TGCGCCAGCAGCTTGGATCCTAGCTCGGGAAATGAAAAACTGTTTTTT. This rearrangement joins TRBV5-1 to TRBJ1-4, with D unresolved. V was clipped by 0 bases and J by 5 bases, with 14 bases between them. Germline V gene data show CDR1 as SGHRS and CDR2 as YFSETQ. The CDR3 sequence is 16 residues long.

The rearrangement links TRBV30 to TRBJ2-1, with 8 bases that match TRBD2. The CDR3 consists of 14 residues. After removal of 2 bases from V and 10 bases from J, the junction contained 10 bases not matched to a gene. Germline V gene sequence: CDR1 GTSNPN, CDR2 SVGIG (reference sequence). The CDR3 DNA reads as TGTGCCTGGAGTCCCCTTATAGCGGGGCGAGAGCAGTTCTTC. The encoded protein is CAWSPLIAGREQFF. The whole variable domain, filled in from reference TRBV30 and TRBJ2-1, reads SQTIHQWPATLVQPVGSPLSLECTVEGTSNPNLYWYRQAAGRGLQLLFYSVGIGQISSEVPQNLSASRPQDRQFILSSKKLLLSDSGFYLCAWSPLIAGREQFFGPGTRLTVL.

This rearrangement joins TRBV5-1 to TRBJ2-1; D is unclear. The CDR3 covers 14 residues. Between the trimmed V and J ends, which lost 6 bases and 16 bases, there was a span of 26 bases. Germline lookup yields CDR1 SGHRS and CDR2 YFSETQ. The CDR3 nucleotides read TGCGCCAGCACCGATCTCCCCTCGGGTCTAGGAAGATTCTTC. Translation gives CASTDLPSGLGRFF.

The chain recombines TRBV4-3 with TRBJ2-1; possible D gene TRBD1, 5 bases. Germline-derived CDR1 and CDR2 are LGHNA and YSLEER. The CDR3 has 14 residues. Deletions cut 2 bases from V and 5 bases from J, with 10 bases between. The CDR3 sequence is CASSQPGINNEQFF. The CDR3 nucleotides read TGCGCCAGCAGCCAACCAGGGATTAACAATGAGCAGTTCTTC.

The chain employs TRBV19 and TRBJ2-2; possibly TRBD1 for D (6 bases). The V end was cut by 3 bases, the J end by 3 bases, with 8 bases between. Per germline, CDR1 LNHDA and CDR2 SQIVND (reference sequence). This CDR3 contains 14 residues. The CDR3 nucleotides read TGTGCCAGTAGTATGACAGGAGACACCGGGGAGCTGTTTTTT. Protein: CASSMTGDTGELFF.

V gene TRBV5-1 combines with J gene TRBJ2-5; 9 nucleotides align to TRBD1. This CDR3 is 14 amino acids long. The V segment lost 5 bases and the J segment 1 base; nucleotides outside the gene matches: 3. Germline CDR1 is SGHRS and CDR2 is YFSETQ. The DNA of the CDR3 is TGCGCCAGCAGTGCACAGGGGGCCCAAGAGACCCAGTACTTC. It encodes CASSAQGAQETQYF.

V usage is TRBV14 and J usage is TRBJ2-2; D possibly corresponds to TRBD1 (5 bases). CDR3 size: 16 residues. Trimming cost V 0 bases and J 6 bases, with 14 bases left between them. The germline gives CDR1 SGHDN, CDR2 FVKESK. The CDR3 DNA follows: TGTGCCAGCAGCCAAGATCGCGTCAGGGTGGCCGGGGAGCTGTTTTTT. It specifies CASSQDRVRVAGELFF.

This clone has just one count. This rearrangement joins TRBV7-2 to TRBJ2-7, with 15 bases fitting TRBD2. This CDR3 contains 17 residues. Germline CDR1 SGHTA, CDR2 FQGNSA. The ends lost 1 base at V and 6 bases at J; junction bases unmatched: 7. CDR3 amino acids: CASSLVWTSGRAGEQYF. As DNA, the CDR3 is TGTGCCAGCAGCTTAGTATGGACTAGCGGGAGGGCCGGCGAGCAGTACTTC.

The rearrangement links TRBV6-1 to TRBJ2-7; possible D gene TRBD1, 6 bases. V was shortened by 8 bases and J by 4 bases, with 15 bases between the two germline ends. Germline CDR1 is MNHNS and CDR2 is SASEGT. The CDR3 runs to 13 residues. In DNA form, the CDR3 reads TGTGCCAGCCGGCGACAGGTATTTTACGAGCAGTACTTC. Amino acid sequence: CASRRQVFYEQYF.

CDR3 coding DNA: TGCGCCAGCAGCCAAGATCCCCGGACAGGGGGCCGTACCGGGGAGCTGTTTTTT. Amino acid sequence: CASSQDPRTGGRTGELFF. This rearrangement joins TRBV4-3 to TRBJ2-2; TRBD1 matches 11 bases. Germline V CDR1 and CDR2: LGHNA, YSLEER. CDR3 length: 18 residues. Trimming cost V 0 bases and J 5 bases; bases outside gene matches: 8.

This clone was observed a few times. The J gene is TRBJ1-5, the V gene TRBV19; TRBD1 is a possible D gene (6 bases). CDR3 size: 13 residues. CDR1 is LNHDA and CDR2 is SQIVND in the germline V gene (reference sequence). The ends were cut back, 3 bases at V and 9 bases at J, with 12 bases in the middle. The CDR3: CASSIIGGRPQHF. The DNA for the CDR3 is TGTGCCAGTAGTATCATCGGGGGGCGGCCCCAGCATTTT.

V usage is TRBV19 and J usage is TRBJ2-3, with D hard to call. This CDR3 contains 15 residues. Deletions cut 7 bases from V and 4 bases from J, with 18 bases between. Germline CDR1 LNHDA, CDR2 SQIVND (reference sequence). The DNA for the CDR3 is TGTGCCAGTACCCCGGGCGGCGCACTCTCAGATACGCAGTATTTT. Protein product: CASTPGGALSDTQYF.

This chain connects TRBV5-1 to TRBJ2-3; D is undetermined. CDR1 SGHRS and CDR2 YFSETQ come from the germline V gene. The CDR3 runs to 12 residues. V was pared by 0 bases and J by 4 bases, with 3 bases between. CDR3 in amino acids: CASSLESDTQYF. The CDR3 region has the DNA TGCGCCAGCAGCTTGGAGTCAGATACGCAGTATTTT. Looking up the rest from reference TRBV5-1 and TRBJ2-3 gives the full variable domain: KAGVTQTPRYLIKTRGQQVTLSCSPISGHRSVSWYQQTPGQGLQFLFEYFSETQRNKGNFPGRFSGRQFSNSRSEMNVSTLELGDSALYLCASSLESDTQYFGPGTRLTVL.

This chain uses TRBV19 with TRBJ2-1; D is unclear. Per germline, CDR1 LNHDA and CDR2 SQIVND (reference sequence). This CDR3 is built from 14 residues. V gave up 6 bases and J gave up 7 bases, with 16 bases separating them. CDR3 region: CASRPGALGNEQFF. The DNA of the CDR3 is TGTGCCAGTAGGCCGGGTGCGCTAGGGAATGAGCAGTTCTTC.

V gene TRBV2 combines with J gene TRBJ2-3, with TRBD1 as a possible D gene (5 bases). The germline V and J ends were trimmed by 4 bases and 0 bases, with 5 bases remaining between them. This CDR3 is built from 13 residues. Germline CDR1 is SNHLY and CDR2 is FYNNEI. As DNA, the CDR3 is TGTGCCAGCAGTGGACAGAGCACAGATACGCAGTATTTT. Its translation: CASSGQSTDTQYF.

The table lists this clone with a few counts. The V call is TRBV6-6, the J call TRBJ2-7; 7 bases match TRBD1. This CDR3 contains 16 residues. The V segment lost 10 bases and the J segment 4 bases; nucleotides outside the gene matches: 19. Germline V CDR1 and CDR2: MNHNY, SVGAGI (reference sequence). The CDR3 is CATRDRQGQIAYEQYF. In DNA, the CDR3 is TGTGCCACCCGGGACCGACAGGGCCAAATCGCTTACGAGCAGTACTTC.